The 24 T cell receptor beta chains below were found in one sample sequenced in a study of blood T cell repertoires in COVID-19. TCRdb keeps only in-frame clones here, not all; method: immunoSEQ multiplex PCR. In the table there are some 500,000 clones, around nine tenths of which are singletons. Sequencing was done on a sample of PBMCs or T cells enriched from blood (not recorded which). The receptors derive from a woman in her 40s who had recovered from COVID-19.

The chain uses TRBV24-1 and TRBJ2-3; 7 bases are a match to TRBD1. Germline CDR1 and CDR2: KGHDR and SFDVKD. The junction had 11 bases not matched to a gene; V was cut back by 3 bases and J by 6 bases. The CDR3 sequence is 16 residues long. The CDR3, as DNA: TGTGCCACCAGTGATGGGGACAGTTTTCAGATGGATACGCAGTATTTT. Its protein product is CATSDGDSFQMDTQYF.

The rearrangement uses TRBV28 and TRBJ2-3, with a tentative D call TRBD1 (6 bases). CDR1 and CDR2 (germline): MDHEN, SYDVKM. The germline V and J ends were trimmed by 8 bases and 2 bases, with 17 bases remaining between them. CDR3 length equals 15 residues. Written as DNA, the CDR3 is TGTGCCAGCGACTCTGGGGGCACCTACACAGATACGCAGTATTTT. This sequence encodes CASDSGGTYTDTQYF.

This chain links TRBV5-1 with TRBJ1-1, with D possibly TRBD1 on 6 matching bases. V lost 7 bases and J 4 bases, leaving 11 bases between the germline ends. This CDR3 contains 12 residues. The germline V gene has CDR1 SGHRS and CDR2 YFSETQ. CDR3 in amino acids: CASSIGGTEAFF. As DNA, the CDR3 is TGCGCCAGCTCCATAGGGGGCACTGAAGCTTTCTTT.

The chain has TRBV5-6 and TRBJ2-7; tentatively, D is TRBD1 (6 bases). The length of the CDR3 is 15 residues. Trimming left V 0 bases short and J 0 bases short, with 10 bases between. CDR1 and CDR2 (germline): SGHDT, YYEEEE. In nucleotides, the CDR3 is TGTGCCAGCAGCTTGGTAGGGACACTCTCCTACGAGCAGTACTTC. Translated, it gives CASSLVGTLSYEQYF.

This chain links TRBV6-1 with TRBJ1-5; TRBD1 is a possible D gene (5 bases). V shed 0 bases and J shed 5 bases, with 17 bases lying between them. CDR1 is MNHNS, CDR2 SASEGT, per germline. The CDR3 consists of 17 residues. CDR3 DNA sequence: TGTGCCAGCAGTGAAGCTGGAGGCGGGACCTTAGATCAGCCCCAGCATTTT. Translating gives CASSEAGGGTLDQPQHF.

The chain couples TRBV9 to TRBJ2-7, with D perhaps matching TRBD1 (6 bases). From germline, CDR1 is SGDLS and CDR2 YYNGEE. The CDR3 is 15 amino acids. V was pared by 0 bases and J by 1 base, with 11 bases between. CDR3 DNA: TGTGCCAGCAGCGTAGCCCCGGACAGTTCCTACGAGCAGTACTTC. Its protein product is CASSVAPDSSYEQYF.

The chain recombines TRBV15 with TRBJ2-7, with 7 nucleotides matching TRBD1. This CDR3 comprises 15 residues. The V and J ends lost 2 bases and 2 bases, in that order; junction bases with no gene match: 6. CDR1 LNHNV and CDR2 YYDKDF come from the germline V gene (reference sequence). CDR3 protein: CATSRPDRDAYEQYF. The CDR3 DNA sequence: TGTGCCACCAGCAGACCCGACAGGGACGCCTACGAGCAGTACTTC.

The J gene is TRBJ1-4, the V gene TRBV27; TRBD1 matches at 10 bases. This CDR3 spans 15 amino acids. V trimming: 4 bases; J trimming: 5 bases; junction bases outside the gene matches: 4. Germline values: CDR1 MNHEY, CDR2 SMNVEV (reference sequence). CDR3 nucleotide sequence: TGTGCCAGCAGTTCTCCGGGACAGGGGAATGAAAAACTGTTTTTT. This codes for CASSSPGQGNEKLFF.

The CDR3 reads CSVVKPIRQAQYSFYGYTF. CDR3 nucleotide sequence: TGCAGCGTCGTAAAACCAATAAGACAGGCCCAATACTCCTTCTATGGCTACACCTTC. This chain connects TRBV29-1 to TRBJ1-2; a possible D gene is TRBD1 (6 bases). CDR1 is SQVTM, CDR2 ANQGSEA, per germline. Trimming removed 6 bases from V and 4 bases from J, with 33 bases in between. The CDR3 has 19 amino acids.

This clone was observed a handful of times. The chain recombines TRBV6-2 or TRBV6-3 with TRBJ1-4, with D unresolved. Trimming left V 6 bases short and J 8 bases short, with 13 bases between. Germline lookup yields CDR1 MNHEY and CDR2 SVGEGT. This CDR3 has 13 residues. The CDR3 region has the DNA TGTGCCAGCAGCGCGGGAGTGGAGGAAAAACTGTTTTTT. Residues: CASSAGVEEKLFF.

This clone was found once. V usage is TRBV10-3 and J usage is TRBJ1-1; no clear D gene. Germline-derived CDR1 and CDR2 are ENHRY and SYGVKD. Trimming removed 4 bases at V and 3 bases at J, with 12 bases between. The CDR3 runs 14 residues. The CDR3 spells CAISVGREDTEAFF. CDR3 coding DNA: TGTGCCATCAGTGTTGGGAGGGAGGACACTGAAGCTTTCTTT.

This chain uses TRBV7-6 with TRBJ2-7; 7 positions match TRBD1. The junction had 8 bases not matched to a gene; V was cut back by 2 bases and J by 4 bases. Germline V lookup: CDR1 SGHVS, CDR2 FNYEAQ. This CDR3 spans 15 amino acids. The CDR3 spells CASSLRPGQPYEQYF. CDR3 bases: TGTGCCAGCAGCTTACGTCCGGGACAGCCTTACGAGCAGTACTTC.

Written as DNA, the CDR3 is TGTGCCAGCAGCTTGACAGGGGATCATGGCTACACCTTC. This gives the protein CASSLTGDHGYTF. The chain has TRBV7-9 and TRBJ1-2; TRBD1 matches 8 bases. V lost 3 bases to trimming and J lost 6 bases; unmatched junction nucleotides: 3. Germline V lookup: CDR1 SEHNR, CDR2 FQNEAQ (reference sequence). The length of the CDR3 is 13 residues.

The rearrangement links TRBV7-2 to TRBJ1-5; 7 nucleotides agree with TRBD1. The V and J ends lost 5 bases and 9 bases, in that order; junction bases with no gene match: 7. Per the germline V gene, CDR1 is SGHTA and CDR2 is FQGNSA. CDR3 size: 13 residues. The CDR3 DNA reads as TGTGCCAGCAGCCCTACAGGGGCCGGGCCCCAGCATTTT. It specifies CASSPTGAGPQHF. The variable domain in full, with the rest retrieved from reference TRBV7-2 and TRBJ1-5, is GAGVSQSPSNKVTEKGKDVELRCDPISGHTALYWYRQSLGQGLEFLIYFQGNSAPDKSGLPSDRFSAERTGGSVSTLTIQRTQQEDSAVYLCASSPTGAGPQHFGDGTRLSIL.

CDR3 residues: CASSFRGQPQHF. CDR3 in DNA: TGTGCCAGCAGTTTCAGGGGTCAGCCCCAGCATTTT. The V gene is TRBV6-2 or TRBV6-3, the J gene TRBJ1-5, with D maybe TRBD1 (6 bases). V was pared by 4 bases and J by 6 bases, with 7 bases between. Germline CDR1 reads MNHEY; CDR2 reads SVGEGT. The CDR3 consists of 12 residues.

The chain couples TRBV7-2 to TRBJ2-7; 8 bases map to TRBD2. CDR1 is SGHTA and CDR2 is FQGNSA in the germline V gene. The CDR3 covers 15 residues. J was trimmed by 0 bases and V by 5 bases; bases with no gene match: 6. The CDR3 is CASSTLAGSSYEQYF. The CDR3 DNA sequence: TGTGCCAGCAGCACCTTAGCGGGGAGCTCCTACGAGCAGTACTTC.

The chain employs TRBV2 and TRBJ1-4, with TRBD1 matching 8 bases. Germline V gives CDR1 SNHLY, CDR2 FYNNEI. This CDR3 spans 15 amino acids. Trimming cost V 5 bases and J 0 bases; bases outside gene matches: 2. CDR3 sequence reads: CASSWDRSTNEKLFF. As DNA, the CDR3 is TGTGCCAGCAGTTGGGACAGGTCAACTAATGAAAAACTGTTTTTT.

A note on this clone: Other DNA sequences in the same sample also yield this CDR3. The chain is built from TRBV28 and TRBJ2-7; 7 bases line up with TRBD2. V dropped 2 bases and J dropped 3; count of bases not matched to a gene: 4. Germline V CDR1 and CDR2: MDHEN, SYDVKM. The CDR3 is 14 residues long. In DNA form, the CDR3 reads TGTGCCAGCAGTTTACCGGGGGGACGCTACGAGCAGTACTTC. Translating gives CASSLPGGRYEQYF.

This rearrangement joins TRBV5-1 to TRBJ2-5; the D gene is possibly TRBD2 (5 bases). Germline CDR1 and CDR2: SGHRS and YFSETQ. CDR3 length: 14 residues. V lost 3 bases and J 5 bases, leaving 14 bases between the germline ends. The DNA of the CDR3 is TGCGCCAGCAGCTGGGCGCGGGTTGGGGAGACCCAGTACTTC. Translating gives CASSWARVGETQYF.

The chain joins TRBV19 to TRBJ1-5; TRBD1 aligns across 7 bases. V gave up 4 bases and J gave up 4 bases; unmatched junction bases: 7. In germline, CDR1 is LNHDA, CDR2 SQIVND (reference sequence). The CDR3 has 15 residues. The CDR3 is CASSTSDRQNQPQHF. CDR3 DNA sequence: TGTGCCAGTAGTACGTCGGACAGGCAAAATCAGCCCCAGCATTTT.

The V gene is TRBV30, the J gene TRBJ1-5, with no clear D. V lost 3 bases, J lost 0 bases, and 12 bases lay in between. The CDR3 is 15 amino acids. Looked up from germline, CDR1 is GTSNPN and CDR2 is SVGIG (reference sequence). The CDR3 sequence: CAWSNGLYSNQPQHF. The CDR3 nucleotides read TGTGCCTGGAGCAACGGACTTTATAGCAATCAGCCCCAGCATTTT.

The chain has TRBV21-1 and TRBJ1-2; the table's D call of TRBD1 was not tested on the DNA. TRBV21-1 is assigned pseudogene status. The length of the CDR3 is 17 residues. The CDR3 here is CASSKATGGEGRYGYTF. DNA of the CDR3: TGTGCCAGCAGCAAAGCGACAGGGGGGGAGGGACGCTATGGCTACACCTTC.

V and J are TRBV2 and TRBJ1-1; perhaps TRBD1 as D (5 bases). Trimming left V 7 bases short and J 5 bases short, with 14 bases between. Germline assignment: CDR1 SNHLY and CDR2 FYNNEI. This CDR3 has 13 residues. The CDR3: CASTLGASTEAFF. In DNA, the CDR3 is TGTGCCAGCACTTTAGGGGCGAGTACTGAAGCTTTCTTT.

The rearrangement uses TRBV2 and TRBJ1-2; 9 bases line up with TRBD1. CDR1 SNHLY and CDR2 FYNNEI come from the germline V gene. The CDR3 is 15 amino acids. The trim removed 6 bases at V and 6 bases at J, leaving 11 bases unmatched. CDR3 nucleotide sequence: TGTGCCAGCAGCGAATATCCGGGACAGGGAGATGGCTACACCTTC. It translates to CASSEYPGQGDGYTF.